Only a few counts were recorded for the clone carrying this TCR beta chain. Germline values: CDR1 ENHRY, CDR2 SYGVKD. After removal of 1 base from V and 3 bases from J, the junction contained 7 bases not matched to a gene. The CDR3 sequence is 16 residues long. This specimen comes from a study of blood T cell repertoires in COVID-19. Study overall: Nucleic acid was either cDNA or gDNA, and it came from T cells, B-cell-depleted T cells, or PBMCs.

Study processing details: Scientists estimated how many nucleated cells there were by amplifying reference gene primers. Data came from immunoSEQ multiplex PCR; TCRdb stores just in-frame clones and leaves some out. Clone size and the V and J calls come from that table; the DNA yielded D and trimming. This repertoire shows hundreds of thousands of clones, 88% found once; its top ten account for 7% to 8%. Seattle's cohort entered during active infection and was followed longitudinally. The clonotype was recovered from a woman aged 70-85 years with COVID-19, enrolled during active disease. The rearrangement links TRBV10-3 to TRBJ1-1; 8 bases align to TRBD1. The sequenced material came from peripheral blood. For the CDR3, the DNA is TGTGCCATCAGTGAGTATAGGACAGGGAGGGACACTGAAGCTTTCTTT. This sequence encodes CAISEYRTGRDTEAFF.